The next 30 T cell receptor beta chains were all read from a single sample in a study of blood T cell repertoires in COVID-19. TCRdb's table, derived via immunoSEQ multiplex PCR, lists solely in-frame clones and lacks some. The data contain some 200,000 clones, 82% of them seen just once; the ten biggest clones take up approximately 10%. The specimen sequenced was PBMCs or T cells enriched from blood (not recorded which). Every receptor here comes from a middle-aged man who had recovered from COVID-19.

The chain carries TRBV27 and TRBJ1-1; possible D gene TRBD1, 6 bases. The V gene's germline CDR1 is MNHEY and CDR2 SMNVEV (reference sequence). V was pared by 4 bases and J by 4 bases, with 10 bases between. CDR3 length: 13 residues. DNA for the CDR3: TGTGCCAGCAGTTCATCAGGGGCCACTGAAGCTTTCTTT. Protein product: CASSSSGATEAFF.

The chain has TRBV5-8 and TRBJ1-1; possibly TRBD1 for D (6 bases). CDR3 length equals 15 residues. The germline V and J ends were trimmed by 3 bases and 0 bases, with 12 bases remaining between them. CDR1 is SGHTS, CDR2 YDEGEE, per germline. This chain's CDR3 is CASSSHAGVNTEAFF. In DNA form, the CDR3 reads TGTGCCAGCAGCTCTCATGCAGGGGTGAACACTGAAGCTTTCTTT.

This chain links TRBV4-2 with TRBJ1-2; tentatively, D is TRBD1 (5 bases). The CDR3 totals 14 residues. The germline V gene has CDR1 LGHNA and CDR2 YNFKEQ. V was pared by 4 bases and J by 7 bases, with 16 bases between. CDR3 bases: TGTGCCAGCAGCCCTCAGGGAGGGAGAGGTGGCTACACCTTC. Amino acid sequence: CASSPQGGRGGYTF.

This chain uses TRBV7-8 with TRBJ2-1, with no clear D. Trimming shortened V by 5 bases and J by 8 bases, and 16 bases separated the two germline ends. Germline CDR1 is SGHVS and CDR2 is FQNEAQ. The CDR3 has 14 residues. CDR3 residues: CASSVLTGPHEQFF. CDR3 nucleotides: TGTGCCAGCAGCGTACTGACGGGTCCCCATGAGCAGTTCTTC.

This rearrangement joins TRBV5-8 to TRBJ1-2; TRBD1 might be the D (5 bases). The V and J ends lost 5 bases and 3 bases respectively, with 11 bases between them. The CDR3 runs 13 residues. Germline V CDR1 and CDR2: SGHTS, YDEGEE. The chain's CDR3 is CASRRGTDYGYTF. The DNA of the CDR3 is TGTGCCAGCAGGCGGGGGACCGACTATGGCTACACCTTC.

The V call is TRBV28, the J call TRBJ2-7; 11 bases are a match to TRBD1. The CDR3 is made up of 16 amino acids. Germline values: CDR1 MDHEN, CDR2 SYDVKM. Trimming removed 4 bases from V and 3 bases from J; junction bases left unmatched: 8. CDR3 protein: CASSSPGDRGIYEQYF. The CDR3 DNA reads as TGTGCCAGCAGTTCACCCGGGGACAGGGGGATCTACGAGCAGTACTTC. Based on the CDR3 plus reference TRBV28 and TRBJ2-7, the full variable domain is DVKVTQSSRYLVKRTGEKVFLECVQDMDHENMFWYRQDPGLGLRLIYFSYDVKMKEKGDIPEGYSVSREKKERFSLILESASTNQTSMYLCASSSPGDRGIYEQYFGPGTRLTVT.

The chain employs TRBV28 and TRBJ2-7, with TRBD2 identical over 13 bases. CDR3 size: 17 residues. Germline V gene sequence: CDR1 MDHEN, CDR2 SYDVKM. Unmatched junction bases numbered 12, after V lost 10 bases and J lost 0 bases. This CDR3 is CATLTTSGRLGSYEQYF. CDR3 in DNA: TGTGCCACCTTAACGACTAGCGGGAGGCTAGGCTCCTACGAGCAGTACTTC.

V usage is TRBV6-2 or TRBV6-3 and J usage is TRBJ2-3, with 11 nucleotides matching TRBD2. This CDR3 is 16 amino acids long. The trim removed 5 bases at V and 7 bases at J, leaving 11 bases unmatched. CDR1 and CDR2 (germline): MNHEY, SVGEGT. The CDR3 reads CASSVSSGRSLNTQYF. The CDR3 DNA reads as TGTGCCAGCAGTGTGTCTAGCGGGAGGTCTTTGAATACGCAGTATTTT.

The chain is built from TRBV6-2 or TRBV6-3 and TRBJ2-1; D remains ambiguous. With 5 bases removed from V and 0 bases from J, the gap between germline ends came to 14 bases. This CDR3 is 16 amino acids long. Germline V gene data show CDR1 as MNHEY and CDR2 as SVGEGT. CDR3 protein: CASSDPAADSYNEQFF. DNA of the CDR3: TGTGCCAGCAGTGACCCTGCGGCAGACTCCTACAATGAGCAGTTCTTC.

The chain couples TRBV7-3 to TRBJ2-1, with a tentative D call TRBD2 (5 bases). The germline CDR1 and CDR2 sequences are SGHTA and FQGTGA. The CDR3 contains 13 residues. V was cut by 4 bases and J by 10 bases, with 14 bases left in between. CDR3 protein: CASSSLNTGEQFF. CDR3 nucleotide sequence: TGTGCCAGCAGCTCCCTTAATACGGGGGAGCAGTTCTTC.

This clone was detected once. The chain has TRBV4-1 and TRBJ1-2; tentatively, D is TRBD1 (5 bases). CDR1 is MGHRA and CDR2 is YSYEKL in the germline V gene. The CDR3 is made up of 17 amino acids. V was shortened by 5 bases and J by 3 bases, with 22 bases between the two germline ends. CDR3 DNA sequence: TGCGCCAGCAGCTTAGGGGACTCTACGGGACTCGACTATGGCTACACCTTC. The encoded protein is CASSLGDSTGLDYGYTF.

The chain uses TRBV7-2 and TRBJ1-3; D is unresolved. This CDR3 is built from 15 residues. V was pared by 1 base and J by 4 bases, with 11 bases between. Germline lookup yields CDR1 SGHTA and CDR2 FQGNSA. This chain's CDR3 is CASSLERGQGNTIYF. CDR3 nucleotides: TGTGCCAGCAGCTTAGAGCGCGGGCAGGGAAACACCATATATTTT. Combining the CDR3 with reference TRBV7-2 and TRBJ1-3 gives the whole variable domain GAGVSQSPSNKVTEKGKDVELRCDPISGHTALYWYRQSLGQGLEFLIYFQGNSAPDKSGLPSDRFSAERTGGSVSTLTIQRTQQEDSAVYLCASSLERGQGNTIYFGEGSWLTVV.

The rearrangement uses TRBV27 and TRBJ2-2; no definite D call. Germline V gene lookup returns CDR1 MNHEY and CDR2 SMNVEV (reference sequence). With 5 bases removed from V and 2 bases from J, the gap between germline ends came to 9 bases. The CDR3 covers 14 residues. CDR3 loop: CASSILRNTGELFF. The CDR3 bases are TGTGCCAGCAGTATCTTGAGAAACACCGGGGAGCTGTTTTTT.

V gene TRBV27 combines with J gene TRBJ2-2, with 9 bases lining up with TRBD1. V lost 0 bases and J lost 6; bases outside the gene matches: 5. Germline values: CDR1 MNHEY, CDR2 SMNVEV (reference sequence). The CDR3 is made up of 16 amino acids. The CDR3 DNA reads TGTGCCAGCAGTTTATCCGTGACAGGGGGTTCCGGGGAGCTGTTTTTT. It is translated as CASSLSVTGGSGELFF.

The chain combines TRBV19 with TRBJ1-2; TRBD1 is a possible D gene (5 bases). Germline CDR1 is LNHDA and CDR2 is SQIVND (reference sequence). The CDR3 consists of 18 residues. V was pared by 5 bases and J by 0 bases, with 22 bases between. The CDR3 DNA reads as TGTGCCAGTAGTCGGGGGAGAGGACGGACAATTACTAACTATGGCTACACCTTC. Translated, it gives CASSRGRGRTITNYGYTF.

The chain has TRBV6-4 and TRBJ1-5; TRBD1 matches at 7 bases. The CDR3 contains 14 residues. Trimming at V came to 5 bases and at J to 5 bases, leaving 6 bases not matched to a gene. Germline CDR1 MRHNA, CDR2 SNTAGT. This CDR3 is CASSIEGGDQPQHF. CDR3 nucleotide sequence: TGTGCCAGCAGTATTGAAGGGGGCGATCAGCCCCAGCATTTT.

The V call is TRBV25-1, the J call TRBJ1-1; D gene uncertain. Deletions cut 3 bases from V and 7 bases from J, with 15 bases between. Germline CDR1 reads MGHDK; CDR2 reads SYGVNS. The CDR3 runs 14 residues. This chain's CDR3 is CASSDALGRGEAFF. In DNA, the CDR3 is TGTGCCAGCAGTGATGCCCTCGGACGGGGTGAAGCTTTCTTT.

This clone was counted a few times. The same CDR3 can be traced to other DNA sequences in this sample. V gene TRBV5-4 combines with J gene TRBJ2-3, with D perhaps matching TRBD2 (6 bases). The CDR3 covers 14 residues. The V end lost 0 bases, the J end lost 5 bases, and 10 bases lay between the germline ends. Germline V gives CDR1 SGHNT, CDR2 YYREEE (reference sequence). The CDR3 DNA reads TGTGCCAGCAGCTTGGGGAGGGGTGGAGATACGCAGTATTTT. Translated, it gives CASSLGRGGDTQYF.

The CDR3 DNA reads as TGTGCCAGCAGCCAACAGAGGACTAGCGGGATCGAATGTTCCTACGAGCAGTACGTC. Amino acids: CASSQQRTSGIECSYEQYV. This chain connects TRBV14 to TRBJ2-7; 12 bases are shared with TRBD2. The CDR3 spans 19 residues. V was clipped by 2 bases and J by 1 base; unmatched bases: 12. The germline CDR1 and CDR2 sequences are SGHDN and FVKESK.

This clone turned up a few times. V and J are TRBV28 and TRBJ1-5, with 9 positions matching TRBD1. Germline CDR1 MDHEN, CDR2 SYDVKM. Trimming removed 5 bases from V and 5 bases from J; junction bases left unmatched: 10. The CDR3 is 16 residues long. CDR3 region: CASSAQTGTGYQPQHF. The CDR3 nucleotides read TGTGCCAGCAGTGCCCAGACCGGGACAGGGTATCAGCCCCAGCATTTT.

V usage is TRBV28 and J usage is TRBJ1-5; 11 bases are shared with TRBD1. CDR3 length equals 17 residues. The germline V gene has CDR1 MDHEN and CDR2 SYDVKM. The J segment lost 1 base and the V segment lost 6 bases, leaving 8 bases of the junction unmatched. The CDR3 region is CASSPPDRGQSNQPQHF. DNA of the CDR3: TGTGCCAGCAGCCCTCCGGACAGGGGGCAAAGCAATCAGCCCCAGCATTTT.

In DNA, the CDR3 is TGTGCCAGCAGGAGCGGTTACACCGGGGAGCTGTTTTTT. Its translation is CASRSGYTGELFF. The chain joins TRBV28 to TRBJ2-2, with D possibly being TRBD2 (5 bases). The germline CDR1 and CDR2 sequences are MDHEN and SYDVKM. V shed 6 bases and J shed 3 bases, with 8 bases lying between them. The CDR3 is made up of 13 amino acids.

The table lists this clone with a count of one. The rearrangement links TRBV30 to TRBJ2-1; tentative D call: TRBD2 (5 bases). The CDR3 totals 13 residues. Germline V gene lookup returns CDR1 GTSNPN and CDR2 SVGIG (reference sequence). The CDR3 nucleotides read TGTGCACACGGGGAAAGCTCCTACAATGAGCAGTTCTTC. It translates to CAHGESSYNEQFF.

V is TRBV14 and J is TRBJ2-7; a weak D match, TRBD2 (5 bases). Germline V gene lookup returns CDR1 SGHDN and CDR2 FVKESK. V gave up 2 bases and J gave up 5 bases, with 13 bases separating them. This CDR3 comprises 14 residues. This CDR3 reads CASSQTGKEHEQYF. Here the CDR3 DNA reads TGTGCCAGCAGCCAAACCGGGAAGGAGCACGAGCAGTACTTC.

The V call is TRBV18, the J call TRBJ1-2; 10 nucleotides align to TRBD1. The germline gives CDR1 KGHSH, CDR2 LQKENI. J was trimmed by 1 base and V by 6 bases; bases with no gene match: 8. CDR3 length: 16 amino acids. The CDR3 here is CASSPIGTGVNYGYTF. The CDR3 coding sequence is TGTGCCAGCTCGCCGATCGGGACAGGGGTTAACTATGGCTACACCTTC.

The chain has TRBV7-9 and TRBJ2-1, with 7 bases matching TRBD2. The CDR3 length is 17 residues. The V and J ends lost 5 bases and 7 bases, in that order; junction bases with no gene match: 17. Germline V lookup: CDR1 SEHNR, CDR2 FQNEAQ (reference sequence). In DNA form, the CDR3 reads TGTGCCAGCAGCCCGCGTAATGGCGGGAGAGGTATGAATGAGCAGTTCTTC. This gives the protein CASSPRNGGRGMNEQFF.

This chain uses TRBV27 with TRBJ1-5; D is ambiguous. Trimming pared 2 bases from V and 0 bases from J, leaving 8 bases between. Germline lookup yields CDR1 MNHEY and CDR2 SMNVEV (reference sequence). This CDR3 is 15 amino acids long. CDR3 sequence reads: CASSLQSHSNQPQHF. For the CDR3, the DNA is TGTGCCAGCAGTTTACAGTCACATAGCAATCAGCCCCAGCATTTT.

The chain is built from TRBV9 and TRBJ1-4, with a weak D call TRBD1 (6 bases). CDR3 length: 15 amino acids. V shed 2 bases and J shed 0 bases, with 8 bases lying between them. Germline V gene data show CDR1 as SGDLS and CDR2 as YYNGEE. The CDR3 protein is CASSVGQTTNEKLFF. Here the CDR3 DNA reads TGTGCCAGCAGCGTCGGACAGACAACTAATGAAAAACTGTTTTTT.

J is TRBJ1-2 and V is TRBV7-2; D may be TRBD1 (6 bases). Germline V gene data show CDR1 as SGHTA and CDR2 as FQGNSA. V was pared by 4 bases and J by 8 bases, with 17 bases between. This CDR3 is built from 14 residues. The DNA of the CDR3 is TGTGCCAGCAGCTCCCAGGGGAGTCTGGGGGGCTACACCTTC. Protein sequence: CASSSQGSLGGYTF.

The chain employs TRBV7-3 and TRBJ2-1; 11 nucleotides align to TRBD2. CDR3 size: 16 residues. With 2 bases clipped from V and 6 bases from J, the junction kept 6 bases outside the gene matches. Germline V gene lookup returns CDR1 SGHTA and CDR2 FQGTGA. CDR3 region: CASSLLAGGGSNEQFF. The CDR3 DNA is TGTGCCAGCAGCTTATTAGCGGGAGGGGGGAGCAATGAGCAGTTCTTC.